What follows are 13 T cell receptor beta chains derived from one specimen sequenced in a study of technical replicates of blood from four donors. Sequenced by immunoSEQ multiplex PCR; TCRdb stores in-frame clones only, minus some. The sample includes approximately 75,000 clones, 80% to 95% of them seen just once. What was sequenced was T cells isolated from PBMCs. The receptors originated from a human donor in good health.

V gene TRBV9 combines with J gene TRBJ2-1; 7 positions agree with TRBD2. The CDR3 spans 16 residues. Per germline, CDR1 SGDLS and CDR2 YYNGEE. Trimming cost V 5 bases and J 3 bases; bases outside gene matches: 11. CDR3 loop: CASSSEGGYYYNEQFF. The CDR3 coding sequence is TGTGCCAGCAGTTCGGAGGGAGGGTACTACTACAATGAGCAGTTCTTC.

The chain uses TRBV7-3 and TRBJ1-5; D gene ambiguous. Germline values: CDR1 SGHTA, CDR2 FQGTGA. Trimming removed 5 bases from V and 7 bases from J, with 18 bases in between. The CDR3 consists of 15 residues. The CDR3 DNA reads TGTGCCAGCAGCCCCCCGGGAATATCGGCACAGCCCCAGCATTTT. Its translation: CASSPPGISAQPQHF.

The J gene is TRBJ2-3, the V gene TRBV6-4; D possibly corresponds to TRBD2 (5 bases). Germline CDR1 reads MRHNA; CDR2 reads SNTAGT. The ends were cut back, 4 bases at V and 0 bases at J, with 20 bases in the middle. This CDR3 has 18 residues. The CDR3 bases are TGTGCCAGCAGTGCCCGGGGTACTCGCGGAGCCAGCACAGATACGCAGTATTTT. It specifies CASSARGTRGASTDTQYF.

As for this clone: The same CDR3 can be traced to other DNA sequences in this sample. The CDR3 is CAWSVLAGTDTQYF. As DNA, the CDR3 is TGTGCCTGGAGTGTACTAGCGGGAACAGATACGCAGTATTTT. V is TRBV30 and J is TRBJ2-3, with 10 nucleotides matching TRBD2. The junction had 0 bases not matched to a gene; V was cut back by 0 bases and J by 3 bases. Germline-derived CDR1 and CDR2 are GTSNPN and SVGIG (reference sequence). CDR3 length equals 14 residues.

The chain links TRBV6-6 to TRBJ2-7; D not certain. V was shortened by 5 bases and J by 2 bases, with 4 bases between the two germline ends. The CDR3 is made up of 11 amino acids. Germline values: CDR1 MNHNY, CDR2 SVGAGI (reference sequence). CDR3 sequence (DNA): TGTGCCAGCAGTCCTGCCTACGAGCAGTACTTC. Protein: CASSPAYEQYF.

The chain combines TRBV6-5 with TRBJ1-2; D gene ambiguous. Trimming took 6 bases from V and 3 from J, leaving 8 bases between them. This CDR3 contains 12 residues. Germline V gene lookup returns CDR1 MNHEY and CDR2 SVGAGI. The DNA for the CDR3 is TGTGCCAGCAGGGGCGGGTACTATGGCTACACCTTC. Amino acid sequence: CASRGGYYGYTF.

CDR3 bases: TGCAGCGTAACATACGCGAGCGGGGGGAATCAGCCCCAGCATTTT. This gives the protein CSVTYASGGNQPQHF. This chain connects TRBV29-1 to TRBJ1-5; D is perhaps TRBD1 (5 bases). The CDR3 has 15 amino acids. Germline V lookup: CDR1 SQVTM, CDR2 ANQGSEA. V was pared by 6 bases and J by 4 bases, with 19 bases between. The complete variable domain, with remaining parts taken from reference TRBV29-1 and TRBJ1-5, reads SAVISQKPSRDICQRGTSLTIQCQVDSQVTMMFWYRQQPGQSLTLIATANQGSEATYESGFVIDKFPISRPNLTFSTLTVSNMSPEDSSIYLCSVTYASGGNQPQHFGDGTRLSIL.

The gene calls are TRBV6-5 and TRBJ2-1; D ambiguous. Germline CDR1 and CDR2: MNHEY and SVGAGI. Trimming took 4 bases from V and 4 from J, leaving 11 bases between them. This CDR3 has 14 residues. CDR3 bases: TGTGCCAGCAGTTTGATCGGCGGATACAATGAGCAGTTCTTC. Residues: CASSLIGGYNEQFF.

The V gene is TRBV18, the J gene TRBJ1-1; D uncertain. There are 13 residues in the CDR3. The germline gives CDR1 KGHSH, CDR2 LQKENI. Trimming took off 3 bases at V and 0 bases at J, with 5 bases between the two ends. The CDR3 bases are TGTGCCAGCTCACCCCTTTTGAACACTGAAGCTTTCTTT. This codes for CASSPLLNTEAFF.

The V gene is TRBV27, the J gene TRBJ2-1; 9 bases align to TRBD2. This CDR3 spans 15 amino acids. Germline assignment: CDR1 MNHEY and CDR2 SMNVEV (reference sequence). J was trimmed by 6 bases and V by 6 bases; bases with no gene match: 9. CDR3 nucleotides: TGTGCCAGCAGGAAACCGGGACTAGCCTCCAATGAGCAGTTCTTC. Amino acids: CASRKPGLASNEQFF.

The chain uses TRBV6-6 and TRBJ1-4, with D uncertain. The ends were cut back, 3 bases at V and 3 bases at J, with 14 bases in the middle. Germline CDR1 reads MNHNY; CDR2 reads SVGAGI (reference sequence). This CDR3 region has 16 residues. The CDR3 sequence is CASSYSGIGANEKLFF. The CDR3 bases are TGTGCCAGCAGTTATTCGGGGATTGGAGCTAATGAAAAACTGTTTTTT.

The chain employs TRBV6-5 and TRBJ2-7; 8 bases line up with TRBD1. The CDR3 is 14 residues long. Germline-derived CDR1 and CDR2 are MNHEY and SVGAGI. V was clipped by 5 bases and J by 4 bases; unmatched bases: 7. CDR3 residues: CASSRQGQFYEQYF. In nucleotides, the CDR3 is TGTGCCAGCAGTCGACAGGGGCAATTTTACGAGCAGTACTTC.

The chain combines TRBV4-1 with TRBJ2-1, with 8 nucleotides matching TRBD1. The V gene's germline CDR1 is MGHRA and CDR2 YSYEKL. This CDR3 spans 16 amino acids. The V and J ends lost 1 base and 0 bases, in that order; junction bases with no gene match: 2. CDR3 in amino acids: CASSQGQGFSYNEQFF. The CDR3 coding sequence is TGCGCCAGCAGCCAAGGACAGGGGTTCTCCTACAATGAGCAGTTCTTC.